This TCR beta chain was recovered during a study of glioma-infiltrating T cells after dendritic cell vaccination. Broader study findings: Few patients contributed both blood and tumor specimens.

Remarks on this clone: The antigen is not known.

Measured with immunoSEQ multiplex PCR; TCRdb has only the in-frame clones, and not every one. The sample has 98,000 or so clones, 75% to 90% seen once. The junction had 8 bases not matched to a gene; V was cut back by 5 bases and J by 3 bases. Germline lookup yields CDR1 MNHNS and CDR2 SASEGT. The CDR3 runs 15 residues. The sample's time point: after dendritic cell vaccination, including at tumor progression/relapse. Selection required adequate fresh-frozen tumor tissue plus more than two years' survival data. Blood PBMC samples: pre-vaccination, two weeks post third vaccination, and at tumor progression.

The origin of this receptor is a human donor with glioblastoma. The specimen was blood, collected after dendritic cell vaccination. This chain joins TRBV6-1 and TRBJ2-7; 9 nucleotides line up with TRBD1. CDR3 coding DNA: TGTGCCAGCAGTTCGCCGGGACAGGGAGGCTACGAGCAGTACTTC. Its translation: CASSSPGQGGYEQYF.